The entry below describes one T cell receptor beta chain. The data were taken from a study of identifying expanded T cells in peripheral blood. Repertoires were generated with immunoSEQ multiplex PCR, while TCRdb's copy carries only in-frame clones and drops some. The table has 70,000 to 100,000 clones, more than 75% seen once; the top ten hold roughly 5.5%. The CDR3 sequence is 17 residues long. Germline loops: CDR1 SGHTA, CDR2 FQGNSA. The germline V and J ends were trimmed by 0 bases and 0 bases, with 14 bases remaining between them. Sequenced input: blood. The chain joins TRBV7-2 to TRBJ1-1, with D unresolved. This TCR came from a person aged 18 to 69 in good health. Written as DNA, the CDR3 is TGTGCCAGCAGCTTAGCCCGCGGATCTCACATGAACACTGAAGCTTTCTTT. Translating gives CASSLARGSHMNTEAFF.